Shown below are 30 T cell receptor beta chains from a single sample sequenced in a study of cytomegalovirus exposure and HLA in healthy donors. With 60 Vbeta and 13 Jbeta primers, the PCR was carried out. The method was immunoSEQ multiplex PCR; TCRdb's version includes in-frame clones alone and lacks a portion of them. The sample contains around 90,000 clones, 86% of which appear only once. Sequencing input: PBMCs. The receptors stem from a man aged 25-40 years in good health and CMV-seropositive.

This chain connects TRBV7-9 to TRBJ1-3; 10 bases line up with TRBD1. This CDR3 is built from 17 residues. Germline V lookup: CDR1 SEHNR, CDR2 FQNEAQ (reference sequence). Trimming removed 5 bases from V and 0 bases from J; junction bases left unmatched: 7. The DNA for the CDR3 is TGTGCCAGCAGCCAAAGGGGACAGGGGAACTCTGGAAACACCATATATTTT. This gives the protein CASSQRGQGNSGNTIYF.

The chain carries TRBV5-1 and TRBJ2-5, with 7 bases fitting TRBD1. CDR3 length equals 14 residues. The germline CDR1 and CDR2 sequences are SGHRS and YFSETQ. Unmatched junction bases numbered 3, after V lost 4 bases and J lost 0 bases. The CDR3 nucleotides read TGCGCCAGCAGCGCTGGGACAGACCAAGAGACCCAGTACTTC. Protein: CASSAGTDQETQYF.

With regard to this clone: Other DNA sequences from this sample encode an identical CDR3 as well. This chain joins TRBV7-2 and TRBJ2-3; D not certain. This CDR3 comprises 13 residues. V lost 4 bases, J lost 1 base, and 6 bases lay in between. CDR1 SGHTA and CDR2 FQGNSA come from the germline V gene. CDR3 sequence reads: CASSSAGTDTQYF. CDR3 in DNA: TGTGCCAGCAGCTCTGCAGGCACAGATACGCAGTATTTT.

The V and J genes are TRBV21-1 and TRBJ2-3; the table's D call of TRBD1 was not tested on the DNA. TRBV21-1 is a known pseudogene. CDR3 length equals 17 residues. CDR3: CASSIPSGTALTDTQYF. The CDR3 nucleotides read TGTGCCAGCAGCATTCCTTCCGGGACAGCATTAACAGATACGCAGTATTTT.

The V call is TRBV19, the J call TRBJ1-1, with D maybe TRBD1 (5 bases). Germline CDR1 and CDR2: LNHDA and SQIVND (reference sequence). The CDR3 loop spans 15 amino acids. Between the trimmed V and J ends, which lost 7 bases and 4 bases, there was a span of 19 bases. CDR3 nucleotides: TGTGCCAGTACCCGGGCCCGACAGTCGGGCACTGAAGCTTTCTTT. Amino acid sequence: CASTRARQSGTEAFF.

The V and J genes are TRBV11-2 and TRBJ1-1; 7 nucleotides align to TRBD1. From germline, CDR1 is SGHAT and CDR2 FQNNGV. Germline trimming cut 5 bases from V and 5 bases from J; bases unmatched to any gene: 5. The CDR3 covers 13 residues. CDR3 DNA: TGTGCCAGCAGCACACCAGGGGGGACTGAAGCTTTCTTT. It is translated as CASSTPGGTEAFF. Full variable domain (remainder filled in from reference TRBV11-2 and TRBJ1-1): EAGVAQSPRYKIIEKRQSVAFWCNPISGHATLYWYQQILGQGPKLLIQFQNNGVVDDSQLPKDRFSAERLKGVDSTLKIQPAKLEDSAVYLCASSTPGGTEAFFGQGTRLTVV.

A remark on this clone: Its ends do not fully match the called genes, so a read error is possible. The rearrangement joins TRBV10-2 to TRBJ2-7, with D possibly being TRBD1 (6 bases). Germline V gene sequence: CDR1 WSHSY, CDR2 SAAADI. The CDR3 has 10 amino acids. The CDR3 coding sequence is TGCGCCAGCAAGATACGGACAGCAAGCTTC. The encoded protein is CASKIRTASF.

The chain carries TRBV19 and TRBJ1-2, with TRBD1 identical over 7 bases. The CDR3 is 14 amino acids. Germline CDR1 reads LNHDA; CDR2 reads SQIVND (reference sequence). J lost 2 bases, V lost 4 bases, and 4 bases had no gene match. The CDR3 loop reads CASSKGQLNYGYTF. The DNA for the CDR3 is TGTGCCAGTAGTAAGGGACAGCTCAACTATGGCTACACCTTC. Looking up the rest from reference TRBV19 and TRBJ1-2 gives the full variable domain: DGGITQSPKYLFRKEGQNVTLSCEQNLNHDAMYWYRQDPGQGLRLIYYSQIVNDFQKGDIAEGYSVSREKKESFPLTVTSAQKNPTAFYLCASSKGQLNYGYTFGSGTRLTVV.

The CDR3 spells CSVEEALLDTQYF. CDR3 nucleotide sequence: TGCAGCGTTGAAGAAGCGCTACTAGATACGCAGTATTTT. This sequence joins TRBV29-1 and TRBJ2-3; D remains ambiguous. CDR3 length: 13 amino acids. CDR1 SQVTM and CDR2 ANQGSEA come from the germline V gene. Trimming cost V 0 bases and J 5 bases, with 9 bases left between them.

The chain couples TRBV2 to TRBJ1-1; a possible D gene is TRBD1 (5 bases). V was trimmed by 3 bases and J by 4 bases, leaving 12 bases between them. CDR3 length: 14 amino acids. Germline V gene sequence: CDR1 SNHLY, CDR2 FYNNEI. The CDR3 region is CASSDLGGITEAFF. In nucleotides, the CDR3 is TGTGCCAGCAGTGACCTTGGGGGGATCACTGAAGCTTTCTTT.

CDR3 coding DNA: TGTGCCAGCAGCTTGGGACAGGGTCGCGGCACCGGGGAGCTGTTTTTT. It specifies CASSLGQGRGTGELFF. The V and J genes are TRBV11-3 and TRBJ2-2; TRBD1 aligns across 9 bases. The CDR3 totals 16 residues. Germline CDR1 reads SGHNT; CDR2 reads YENEEA. Losses at the gene ends were 3 bases for V and 4 bases for J; bases not matched to a gene: 6.

The V call is TRBV5-1, the J call TRBJ2-5; 7 positions match TRBD1. Germline V lookup: CDR1 SGHRS, CDR2 YFSETQ. CDR3 length: 15 residues. Losses at the gene ends were 3 bases for V and 0 bases for J; bases not matched to a gene: 5. CDR3 residues: CASSSTGQYQETQYF. The CDR3 DNA follows: TGCGCCAGCAGCTCAACGGGACAGTACCAAGAGACCCAGTACTTC.

The CDR3 region is CASSPQFNTEAFF. For the CDR3, the DNA is TGTGCCAGCAGTCCGCAGTTTAACACTGAAGCTTTCTTT. V and J are TRBV28 and TRBJ1-1; no reliable D call. Germline-derived CDR1 and CDR2 are MDHEN and SYDVKM. Trimming left V 5 bases short and J 2 bases short, with 9 bases between. The CDR3 sequence is 13 residues long.

The genes are TRBV6-6 and TRBJ2-7; 7 bases agree with TRBD2. CDR1 and CDR2 from the germline V gene are MNHNY and SVGAGI (reference sequence). The CDR3 runs 13 residues. After removal of 7 bases from V and 4 bases from J, the junction contained 7 bases not matched to a gene. The CDR3 spells CASMVSSGYEQYF. CDR3 coding DNA: TGTGCCAGCATGGTGTCTAGCGGATACGAGCAGTACTTC.

The rearrangement joins TRBV6-5 to TRBJ1-3; tentative D call: TRBD1 (6 bases). This CDR3 is built from 15 residues. Germline CDR1 and CDR2: MNHEY and SVGAGI. The V end lost 6 bases, the J end lost 0 bases, and 12 bases lay between the germline ends. The CDR3: CASRTDRSSGNTIYF. DNA of the CDR3: TGTGCCAGCAGGACGGACAGAAGCTCTGGAAACACCATATATTTT.

This chain links TRBV28 with TRBJ2-3; TRBD1 matches at 7 bases. V was clipped by 4 bases and J by 4 bases; unmatched bases: 8. The CDR3 totals 15 residues. The germline V gene encodes CDR1 MDHEN and CDR2 SYDVKM. The CDR3 loop is CASSSRQGGADTQYF. The CDR3 coding sequence is TGTGCCAGCAGTTCTCGACAGGGCGGTGCAGATACGCAGTATTTT.

The CDR3 reads CASSLTQGAEGYTF. The CDR3 DNA sequence: TGTGCCAGCAGCCTCACCCAGGGGGCGGAAGGCTACACCTTC. The chain employs TRBV7-9 and TRBJ1-2; 8 bases are a match to TRBD1. Germline V CDR1 and CDR2: SEHNR, FQNEAQ (reference sequence). CDR3 size: 14 residues. V lost 5 bases, J lost 8 bases, and 10 bases stayed unmatched.

V usage is TRBV7-2 and J usage is TRBJ1-1; 7 nucleotides agree with TRBD1. V shed 1 base and J 3 bases; nucleotides not matched to a gene: 8. The CDR3 has 16 residues. Germline assignment: CDR1 SGHTA and CDR2 FQGNSA. CDR3 bases: TGTGCCAGCAGCTTAGGTTACGAGGGGGCGGACACTGAAGCTTTCTTT. It is translated as CASSLGYEGADTEAFF. Based on the CDR3 plus reference TRBV7-2 and TRBJ1-1, the full variable domain is GAGVSQSPSNKVTEKGKDVELRCDPISGHTALYWYRQSLGQGLEFLIYFQGNSAPDKSGLPSDRFSAERTGGSVSTLTIQRTQQEDSAVYLCASSLGYEGADTEAFFGQGTRLTVV.

The V and J genes are TRBV11-2 and TRBJ2-7, with TRBD1 identical over 9 bases. Per germline, CDR1 SGHAT and CDR2 FQNNGV. The CDR3 has 14 residues. The V gene end was trimmed by 5 bases and the J gene end by 3 bases; junction bases not matched to a gene: 5. The CDR3 DNA follows: TGTGCCAGCAGCCTCATGGACAGGGGCTACGAGCAGTACTTC. Translation: CASSLMDRGYEQYF.

This clone came up a few times. The chain couples TRBV28 to TRBJ1-1; no clear D gene. The length of the CDR3 is 14 residues. Germline CDR1 reads MDHEN; CDR2 reads SYDVKM. V was cut by 7 bases and J by 3 bases, with 15 bases left in between. For the CDR3, the DNA is TGTGCCAGCAAAACACCCGCGGGTTACACTGAAGCTTTCTTT. This sequence encodes CASKTPAGYTEAFF. The whole variable domain, remainder taken from reference TRBV28 and TRBJ1-1, is DVKVTQSSRYLVKRTGEKVFLECVQDMDHENMFWYRQDPGLGLRLIYFSYDVKMKEKGDIPEGYSVSREKKERFSLILESASTNQTSMYLCASKTPAGYTEAFFGQGTRLTVV.

This clone occurred once. The chain links TRBV4-2 to TRBJ2-3, with TRBD2 matching over 7 bases. This CDR3 contains 16 residues. Per germline, CDR1 LGHNA and CDR2 YNFKEQ. V lost 1 base to trimming and J lost 2 bases; unmatched junction nucleotides: 6. CDR3 bases: TGTGCCAGCAGCCAAGTTCCTAGCGGCTACACAGATACGCAGTATTTT. Its protein product is CASSQVPSGYTDTQYF.

The chain links TRBV2 to TRBJ1-4; D unresolved. CDR1 SNHLY and CDR2 FYNNEI come from the germline V gene. V was pared by 4 bases and J by 0 bases, with 9 bases between. The CDR3 has 15 residues. CDR3: CASSVPSATNEKLFF. The CDR3 DNA sequence: TGTGCCAGCAGTGTCCCGTCGGCAACTAATGAAAAACTGTTTTTT.

The rearrangement joins TRBV27 to TRBJ1-2; D is unclear. Deletions cut 0 bases from V and 0 bases from J, with 14 bases between. Germline lookup yields CDR1 MNHEY and CDR2 SMNVEV (reference sequence). This CDR3 comprises 17 residues. CDR3 amino acids: CASSLSVLRGANYGYTF. CDR3 coding DNA: TGTGCCAGCAGTTTATCAGTGCTCAGAGGTGCTAACTATGGCTACACCTTC.

The chain joins TRBV6-1 to TRBJ1-2, with 10 bases that match TRBD1. Trimming removed 6 bases from V and 5 bases from J; junction bases left unmatched: 3. Germline CDR1 MNHNS, CDR2 SASEGT. The length of the CDR3 is 13 residues. The CDR3 reads CASRGGQGYGYTF. The CDR3 DNA sequence: TGTGCCAGCAGGGGGGGACAGGGGTATGGCTACACCTTC.

V usage is TRBV27 and J usage is TRBJ1-5; 8 bases are shared with TRBD1. Trimming removed 0 bases from V and 6 bases from J; junction bases left unmatched: 4. Germline-derived CDR1 and CDR2 are MNHEY and SMNVEV (reference sequence). This CDR3 region has 15 residues. CDR3 region: CASSLSRTGLQPQHF. The CDR3, as DNA: TGTGCCAGCAGTTTATCGAGGACAGGGCTTCAGCCCCAGCATTTT.

The chain uses TRBV28 and TRBJ2-1; 10 bases align to TRBD2. CDR3 length equals 15 residues. After removal of 5 bases from V and 8 bases from J, the junction contained 9 bases not matched to a gene. Germline loops: CDR1 MDHEN, CDR2 SYDVKM. The CDR3, as DNA: TGTGCCAGCAGTGTCCTAGCGGGAGATCCTTATGAGCAGTTCTTC. This codes for CASSVLAGDPYEQFF.

J is TRBJ1-4 and V is TRBV28; D is unresolved. The V end was cut by 11 bases, the J end by 7 bases, with 11 bases between. The CDR3 is 11 amino acids. The germline V gene has CDR1 MDHEN and CDR2 SYDVKM. The CDR3, as DNA: TGTGCCTCGGAGGGAGGTGAAAAACTGTTTTTT. Protein product: CASEGGEKLFF.

V gene TRBV2 combines with J gene TRBJ2-1; D is perhaps TRBD2 (6 bases). The V gene lost 4 bases and the J gene lost 9 bases, with 13 bases spanning the gap. The CDR3 spans 13 residues. The germline V gene has CDR1 SNHLY and CDR2 FYNNEI. This CDR3 is CASSVGSRGEQFF. CDR3 DNA sequence: TGTGCCAGCAGTGTCGGCTCGCGGGGTGAGCAGTTCTTC.

The rearrangement joins TRBV5-6 to TRBJ2-7; D is ambiguous. CDR3 length: 14 residues. CDR1 and CDR2 from the germline V gene are SGHDT and YYEEEE. V was cut by 4 bases and J by 2 bases, with 13 bases left in between. The CDR3 DNA sequence: TGTGCCAGCAGCCCAGGAACCCCAGCCTACGAGCAGTACTTC. Translating it yields CASSPGTPAYEQYF.

V is TRBV28 and J is TRBJ1-2; TRBD1 matches at 8 bases. The germline CDR1 and CDR2 sequences are MDHEN and SYDVKM. CDR3 length: 15 amino acids. With 3 bases clipped from V and 7 bases from J, the junction kept 10 bases outside the gene matches. The DNA for the CDR3 is TGTGCCAGCAGTTTCTCATCCAGGGGGCGCGGTGGCTACACCTTC. Its protein product is CASSFSSRGRGGYTF.